The entry below gives a single T cell receptor beta chain sequence along with its context. This clonotype was seen at least ten times. Its antigen specificity is not known. No base quality values were provided; no much bigger clone lies one nucleotide off. Graves' hyperthyroidism was defined as stable when no progression to ophthalmopathy occurred over 18 months of follow-up. Hyperthyroidism patients were newly diagnosed, had a disease duration of under 2 months, and were aged 18 to 65 years. Exclusion was applied to patients with uncontrolled infections, other autoimmune diseases, pregnancy or lactation. Diagnoses were established on the basis of clinical symptoms, serum thyroxine and TRAb, thyroid ultrasound, and orbital computed tomography. PBMCs were isolated from more than 8 ml of fresh peripheral blood by Ficoll-Paque density gradient centrifugation. Total RNA was extracted using Trizol reagent, and RNA quality was assessed on an Agilent 2100 Bioanalyzer.

This record comes from a study of T cells in Graves' hyperthyroidism and ophthalmopathy (dated by TCRdb to the late 2010s). Broadly, across the study: Peripheral blood samples were taken at the time of initial diagnosis, prior to any treatment. Following sampling, methimazole starting at 30 mg daily was given to hyperthyroidism patients, and high-dose intravenous methylprednisolone was given to ophthalmopathy patients. A discovery cohort of roughly 100 patients, roughly 45 with Graves' ophthalmopathy and 55 to 65 with stable Graves' hyperthyroidism, was used to find distinguishing TCR V-J signatures. Prospective prediction of ophthalmopathy was tested in an independent validation cohort consisting of about 19 hyperthyroidism patients and around 16 patients who later progressed to ophthalmopathy. The paper describes TCR Vbeta CDR3 sequencing of 130 to 150 peripheral blood samples, made up of roughly 40 ophthalmopathy patients, approximately 76 hyperthyroidism patients and roughly 17 progressor patients. The study also compared thyroid tissue and blood T-cell repertoires from a handful of Graves' hyperthyroidism patients. The roughly 90 discovery patients were divided at random into training and test sets in a 7:3 ratio. Study-wide conclusions, independent of this receptor: Most expanded thyroid clonotypes (frequency above 0.001) were also detected in blood, suggesting blood repertoires may reflect thyroid immune responses. In cross-validation, a model built on a 13 V-J signature told ophthalmopathy apart from stable hyperthyroidism with 87.88% sensitivity and 81% to 82% specificity, and in testing the same model reached 80%/75%. In validation, progression to ophthalmopathy was predicted by the model with nearly 71% sensitivity and around 76% specificity, a median of approximately 6.5 months before onset. Sample size was not statistically predetermined, and investigators were not blinded to group allocation.

Amplification of TCR beta CDR3 regions was carried out from RNA transcripts. The first round of RT-PCR for the TCR CDR3 was performed with the HTBI primer set and the Qiagen OneStep RT-PCR kit. Libraries were constructed in a second round of multiplex PCR, after which size selection and purification were carried out. Sequencing of the libraries was done on an Illumina HiSeq2000 using paired-end 100 bp reads. As for how the authors treated the data: Raw data were processed with SOAPnuke, discarding reads with adapters, uncalled bases, mean Phred below 15, or no exact constant-primer or identifier match. COPE v1.2.5 was used to merge the high-quality paired reads, and each unique nucleotide sequence was defined as a clonotype. Clonotypes were aligned to IMGT TRBV, TRBD and TRBJ reference segments using MiTCR v1.1. Only V-J combinations with frequency above 0.0001, covering 99% to 99.2% of repertoires, were analysed. A TCS score was defined as the ratio between F50 (clonal expansion) and ExV (chaos), using BLOSUM62-based TCRdist between CDR3 peptides within each V-J. Welch's t-statistics and random forest reduced approximately 520 V-J features to about 12, which were used in a naive Bayes classifier (R e1071). The public sequencing data were trimmed at Q25 with fastp and processed into clonotypes with MiXCR by TCRdb, which kept only in-frame beta chains. Entries that share a CDR3 protein sequence are merged under the most common genes and DNA. The V and J calls reflect TCRdb's pipeline rather than the authors' work. This sample is represented by around 620,000 distinct CDR3 sequences; 16% of them were singletons. The ten top clones hold around 4% of the sample.

The trim is 6 bases for V and 5 bases for J, with a gap of 19 bases between the germline ends. The germline V gene sets CDR1 to SNHLY and CDR2 to FYNNEI. From the cysteine through the phenylalanine, the CDR3 covers 15 amino acids. Only the CDR3 DNA stays, 45 bases, in frame from base 1. The material sequenced was blood. The receptor was isolated from a woman in her 30s with Graves' hyperthyroidism. The rearranged chain carries TRBV2 and TRBJ2-5; the D gene is perhaps TRBD1, on 6 matching bases. Read as DNA, the sequence is TGTGCCAGCAGCTATCAAGGACAGTATGGGGAGACCCAGTACTTC. This gives the protein CASSYQGQYGETQYF. The entire variable domain, with the stretches around the CDR3 drawn from the reference TRBV2 and TRBJ2-5 proteins, is EPEVTQTPSHQVTQMGQEVILRCVPISNHLYFYWYRQILGQKVEFLVSFYNNEISEKSEIFDDQFSVERPDGSNFTLKIRSTKLEDSAMYFCASSYQGQYGETQYFGPGTRLLVL.